This TCR beta chain was profiled in a study of CD8+CD57+ T cells in acquired aplastic anemia. A note on this clonotype: The final CDR3 position lacks the conserved phenylalanine or tryptophan, pointing to a likely read error.

All sequencing subjects had displayed CD8+CD57+ cell expansion on flow cytometry. Patients uniformly had severe acquired aplastic anemia. No patient had been given any therapy when blood was sampled. It was genomic DNA that served as the template for profiling TCR beta VDJ and CDR3. Via MiXCR, TCRdb re-called the reads, giving one row per CDR3 protein. The table lists a few hundred thousand distinct CDR3 sequences, more than 25% of them singletons. The CDR3 spans 16 residues. The V segment lost 2 bases and the J segment 4 bases; nucleotides outside the gene matches: 4. Germline values: CDR1 SGDLS, CDR2 YYNGEE.

The receptor was derived from a human donor with aplastic anemia. The chain has TRBV9 and TRBJ2-2; TRBD1 agrees at 11 bases. Input material: sorted CD4+, CD8+, or CD8+CD57+ T cells (not recorded which) from PBMCs. The CDR3 DNA follows: TGTGCCAGCAGCGTTGGACAGGGGGCTTCCACCGGGGAGCTGTTTTCT. Amino acids: CASSVGQGASTGELFS.